The clone carrying this T cell receptor (beta chain) has only a few counts. This sample stems from a study of human T cells and chemical hapten exposure. At the level of the study: Enrolled patients were predominantly female and had alopecia areata, totalis or universalis.

CDR3 length: 16 amino acids. The germline V gene encodes CDR1 DFQATT and CDR2 SNEGSKA (reference sequence). J was trimmed by 5 bases and V by 5 bases; bases with no gene match: 10. Noted time point: pre-sensitization, week 0. The treatment: therapeutic diphenylcyclopropenone sensitization with weekly scalp DPC. Total RNA was isolated from unfractionated whole blood. Library construction involved attaching unique molecular identifiers to individual cDNA molecules, which allowed quantitative, reproducible TCR counting. TCRdb used MiXCR to reprocess the RACE reads, holding one entry per CDR3 protein. The table lists some 360,000 distinct CDR3 sequences, 5% to 6.5% of them singletons.

The chain is built from TRBV20-1 and TRBJ2-3; 13 bases map to TRBD2. The sample here was whole blood, taken in connection with sensitization to the hapten diphenylcyclopropenone (DPC). The sequence derives from a woman aged 45 to 65 with alopecia areata. Some clones in this sample may be carry-over from other donors' samples. The CDR3 reads CSAPRTSGRVEDTQYF. CDR3 nucleotides: TGCAGTGCTCCCCGGACTAGCGGGAGAGTCGAAGATACGCAGTATTTT.